Listed below are T cell receptor beta chains from one sample, sequenced in a study of identifying expanded T cells in peripheral blood. Sequenced by immunoSEQ multiplex PCR; TCRdb stores in-frame clones only, minus some. Altogether about 91,000 clones are present, about nine tenths being singletons, with the ten largest covering around 4%. The sequenced sample was blood. Receptors originate from a person between 18 and 69 years old in good health. Both conserved end residues are part of each CDR3. Each record gives: clone size, J gene, V gene, D gene, CDR3 protein, CDR3 DNA. The D gene is left open where the match is weak. Some rows have no size entry. The others give once, few or many, or a class for an expanded clone.

NA TRBJ2-1 TRBV27 TRBD2 CASSLGGGYNEQFF TGTGCCAGCAGTTTGGGGGGGGGTTACAATGAGCAGTTCTTC
NA TRBJ2-3 TRBV6-1 TRBD2 CASSGLAGSTDTQYF TGTGCCAGCAGTGGGCTAGCGGGCAGCACAGATACGCAGTATTTT
once TRBJ1-5 TRBV30 NA CAWSTGNSNQPQHF TGTGCCTGGAGTACAGGGAATAGCAATCAGCCCCAGCATTTT
NA TRBJ2-5 TRBV5-4 TRBD2 CASSPSGGLQETQYF TGTGCCAGCAGCCCTAGCGGGGGGTTACAAGAGACCCAGTACTTC
NA TRBJ2-7 TRBV7-9 TRBD2 CASSWGTSGGYEQYF TGTGCCAGCAGCTGGGGGACTAGCGGGGGCTACGAGCAGTACTTC
NA TRBJ2-2 TRBV4-1 TRBD1 CASSHFQGQGTGELFF TGCGCCAGCAGCCATTTCCAGGGACAGGGCACCGGGGAGCTGTTTTTT
NA TRBJ1-4 TRBV5-1 NA CASSLAGGDREKLFF TGCGCCAGCAGCTTGGCCGGGGGGGATCGCGAAAAACTGTTTTTT
NA TRBJ1-6 TRBV30 NA CAWKPPGGWNSPLHF TGTGCCTGGAAACCCCCCGGAGGGTGGAATTCACCCCTCCACTTT
NA TRBJ2-7 TRBV5-8 TRBD1 CASGQASYEQYF TGTGCCAGCGGACAGGCCTCCTACGAGCAGTACTTC
NA TRBJ1-1 TRBV9 TRBD1 CASSSGQGNTEAFF TGTGCCAGCAGTTCGGGACAGGGGAACACTGAAGCTTTCTTT
NA TRBJ2-2 TRBV9 NA CASSPFGVNTGELFF TGTGCCAGCAGCCCGTTCGGGGTCAACACCGGGGAGCTGTTTTTT
NA TRBJ2-3 TRBV6-5 TRBD2 CASGSSPGGPDTQYF TGTGCCAGCGGGAGTAGTCCGGGAGGTCCAGATACGCAGTATTTT
NA TRBJ1-1 TRBV6-5 NA CASSYSKGELNTEAFF TGTGCCAGCAGTTACTCGAAGGGTGAGCTGAACACTGAAGCTTTCTTT
once TRBJ1-2 TRBV19 NA CASSLGGLVDYGYTF TGTGCCAGTAGTCTCGGGGGGCTTGTCGACTATGGCTACACCTTC
once TRBJ2-5 TRBV2 NA CASRLSPLGGFLETQYF TGTGCCAGCAGACTCAGCCCCTTGGGGGGTTTCCTAGAGACCCAGTACTTC
NA TRBJ1-4 TRBV5-4 NA CASSLDRWDEKLFF TGTGCCAGCAGCCTTGACAGGTGGGATGAAAAACTGTTTTTT
many TRBJ2-7 TRBV6-5 TRBD2 CASSYSSGGSYEQYF TGTGCCAGCAGTTACTCATCGGGGGGCTCCTACGAGCAGTACTTC
NA TRBJ2-7 TRBV5-4 NA CASSWGAYEQYF TGTGCCAGCAGCTGGGGAGCGTACGAGCAGTACTTC
NA TRBJ2-2 TRBV7-9 NA CASSPRHTTGNTGELFF TGTGCCAGCAGCCCCAGACACACTACAGGAAACACCGGGGAGCTGTTTTTT
NA TRBJ2-5 TRBV7-9 TRBD1 CASSSTRTGWVETQYF TGTGCCAGCAGCTCCACTCGGACAGGATGGGTAGAGACCCAGTACTTC
NA TRBJ1-1 TRBV7-2 TRBD1 CASSLEGARDTEAFF TGTGCCAGCAGCTTAGAGGGGGCTCGGGACACTGAAGCTTTCTTT
few TRBJ2-2 TRBV10-1 TRBD2 CASSPPGGTGELFF TGCGCCAGCAGCCCTCCGGGAGGTACCGGGGAGCTGTTTTTT
NA TRBJ2-1 TRBV23-1 NA CASSEDRDGGNEQFF TGCGCCAGCAGTGAAGACAGGGATGGAGGGAATGAGCAGTTCTTC
once TRBJ2-7 TRBV28 NA CATGGGRETYEQYF TGTGCCACCGGTGGGGGCAGGGAGACCTACGAGCAGTACTTC
NA TRBJ2-2 TRBV7-3 TRBD1 CASSPTTGDTGELFF TGTGCCAGCAGCCCCACGACAGGGGACACCGGGGAGCTGTTTTTT
NA TRBJ2-2 TRBV30 NA CAWSVGGLRGGELFF TGTGCCTGGAGTGTAGGAGGACTACGAGGCGGGGAGCTGTTTTTT
NA TRBJ2-3 TRBV5-6 NA CASSLWPAGDTQYF TGTGCCAGCAGCTTGTGGCCAGCTGGGGATACGCAGTATTTT
few TRBJ1-6 TRBV2 TRBD1 CASRGTGWSYNSPLHF TGTGCCAGCAGAGGGACAGGGTGGTCGTATAATTCACCCCTCCACTTT